The following is a T cell receptor (beta chain) sequence with its context. Its antigen is unidentified. These data originate in a study of Graves' ophthalmopathy and Graves' hyperthyroidism. Turning to the study itself: The study drew peripheral blood at initial diagnosis, before any treatment. Whole-study results and caveats: The model predicted progression of ophthalmopathy with a sensitivity of more than 60%, and its specificity was roughly 72%.

TCR beta CDR3 regions were amplified from RNA transcripts. A first-round RT-PCR used HTBI primers, followed by a second-round multiplex PCR. TCRdb redid the calling of the multiplex PCR reads with MiXCR, one entry per CDR3 protein. This table has about 340,000 distinct CDR3 sequences, about a sixth appearing once. For donors with ophthalmopathy, the disease showed moderate-to-severe activity, reached CAS ≥3 and NOSPECS ≥4, and had lasted under 3 months. The CDR3 loop spans 15 amino acids. V shed 3 bases and J shed 4 bases, with 15 bases lying between them. This clonotype originated in an adult man with Graves' ophthalmopathy. The sequenced sample was peripheral blood. This chain connects TRBV12-3 or TRBV12-4 to TRBJ2-5; maybe TRBD2 (6 bases). The CDR3 loop reads CASSFGGNAGETQYF. DNA of the CDR3: TGTGCCAGCAGTTTCGGCGGGAATGCCGGAGAGACCCAGTACTTC.